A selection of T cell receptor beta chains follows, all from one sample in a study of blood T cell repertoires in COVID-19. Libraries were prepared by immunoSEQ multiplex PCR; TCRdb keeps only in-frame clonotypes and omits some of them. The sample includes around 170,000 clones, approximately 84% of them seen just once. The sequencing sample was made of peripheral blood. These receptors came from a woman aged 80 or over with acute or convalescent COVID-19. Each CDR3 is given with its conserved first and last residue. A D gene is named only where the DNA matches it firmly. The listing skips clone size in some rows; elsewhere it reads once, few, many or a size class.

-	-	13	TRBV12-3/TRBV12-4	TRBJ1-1	TGTGCCAGCAGCCGGGATCCAGGGGCTGAAGCTTTCTTT	CASSRDPGAEAFF
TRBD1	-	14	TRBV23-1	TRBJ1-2	TGCGCCAGCAACCGGGACAGAGCTAACTATGGCTACACCTTC	CASNRDRANYGYTF
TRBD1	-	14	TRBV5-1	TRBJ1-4	TGCGCCAGTAGACAGGGGGCGACTAATGAAAAACTGTTTTTT	CASRQGATNEKLFF
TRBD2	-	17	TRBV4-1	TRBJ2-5	TGCGCCAGCACCAGACGGGGGACTAGCGGGTCTCAAGAGACCCAGTACTTC	CASTRRGTSGSQETQYF
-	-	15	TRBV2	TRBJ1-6	TGTGCCAGCAGTGTAAAGAGAACGAGAAATTCACCCCTCCACTTT	CASSVKRTRNSPLHF
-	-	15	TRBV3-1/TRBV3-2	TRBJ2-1	TGTGCCAGCAGCCAAGAAGGGACTGTGCTCAATGAGCAGTTCTTC	CASSQEGTVLNEQFF
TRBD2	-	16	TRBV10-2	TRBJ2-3	TGCGCCAGCAGTGAAGCGGTAGCGGGAGACCATGATACGCAGTATTTT	CASSEAVAGDHDTQYF
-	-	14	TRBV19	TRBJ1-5	TGTGCCAGTAGTTGGCAGGCGACCAATCAGCCCCAGCATTTT	CASSWQATNQPQHF
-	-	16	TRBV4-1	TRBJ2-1	TGCGCCAGCAGCCCCCCGCCGGTCGCCTCCTACAATGAGCAGTTCTTC	CASSPPPVASYNEQFF
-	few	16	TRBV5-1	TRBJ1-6	TGCGCCAGCAGCTTGGAAACCGACAGAGATAATTCACCCCTCCACTTT	CASSLETDRDNSPLHF
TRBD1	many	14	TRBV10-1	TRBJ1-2	TGCGCCAGCAGTGAGTCGGGACAGTTCTATGGCTACACCTTC	CASSESGQFYGYTF
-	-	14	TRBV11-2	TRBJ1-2	TGTGCCAGCAGCGCAATCGGGACTTCGGGTGGCTACACCTTC	CASSAIGTSGGYTF
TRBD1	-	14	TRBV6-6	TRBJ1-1	TGTGCCAGCAGACCGGGACAGGCGCTCACTGAAGCTTTCTTT	CASRPGQALTEAFF
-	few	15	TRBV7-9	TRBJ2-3	TGTGCCAGCAGCTTCTTTAGCGGCAGCACAGATACGCAGTATTTT	CASSFFSGSTDTQYF
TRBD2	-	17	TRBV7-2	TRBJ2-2	TGTGCCAGCAGTCTAGCGGGGGGAGTACCAGTGGCCGGGGAGCTGTTTTTT	CASSLAGGVPVAGELFF
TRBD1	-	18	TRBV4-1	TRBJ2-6	TGCGCCAGCAGCCAAGATGTGGGGACAGGAGCTGGGGCCAACGTCCTGACTTTC	CASSQDVGTGAGANVLTF
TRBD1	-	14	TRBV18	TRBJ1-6	TGTGCCAGCTCACAACGACAGGGCAATTCACCCCTCCACTTT	CASSQRQGNSPLHF
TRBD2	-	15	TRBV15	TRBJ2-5	TGTGCCACCAGCAGAGAACGGGGACTAGGGGAGACCCAGTACTTC	CATSRERGLGETQYF
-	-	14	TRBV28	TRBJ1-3	TGTGCCAGTGAAGGACTGATCTCTGGAAACACCATATATTTT	CASEGLISGNTIYF
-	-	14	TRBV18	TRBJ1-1	TGTGCCAGCTCACCACTTGGAGCTCCCGCTGAAGCTTTCTTT	CASSPLGAPAEAFF
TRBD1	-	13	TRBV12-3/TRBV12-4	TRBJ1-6	TGTGCCAGCGCCGGACAGGGGATTTCACCCCTCCACTTT	CASAGQGISPLHF
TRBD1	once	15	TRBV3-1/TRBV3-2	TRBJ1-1	TGTGCCAGCAGCGAACAGGGGATCGGGAACACTGAAGCTTTCTTT	CASSEQGIGNTEAFF
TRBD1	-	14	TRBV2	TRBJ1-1	TGTGCCAGCAACCCACAGGGGGCGGCCACTGAAGCTTTCTTT	CASNPQGAATEAFF
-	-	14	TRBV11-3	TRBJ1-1	TGTGCCAGCAGCTCCCCACCCCGTCGAGCTGAAGCTTTCTTT	CASSSPPRRAEAFF
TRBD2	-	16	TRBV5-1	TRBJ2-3	TGCGCCAGCAGCTTGACCCTAGCGGGATCGACAGATACGCAGTATTTT	CASSLTLAGSTDTQYF
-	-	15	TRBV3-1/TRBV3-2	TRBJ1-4	TGTGCCAGCAGCCGGAGTGCAGTCGGTAATGAAAAACTGTTTTTT	CASSRSAVGNEKLFF
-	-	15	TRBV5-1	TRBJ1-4	TGCGCCAGCAAAGCCGTGTCGGAATCAGGCGAAAAACTGTTTTTT	CASKAVSESGEKLFF
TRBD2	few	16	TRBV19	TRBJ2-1	TGTGCCAGTAGTTATCTAGCGGGAGCATACAGGAATGAGCAGTTCTTC	CASSYLAGAYRNEQFF
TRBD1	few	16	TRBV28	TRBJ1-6	TGTGCCAGCAGTTTAGCTGGACAGGGGTCGAATTCACCCCTCCACTTT	CASSLAGQGSNSPLHF
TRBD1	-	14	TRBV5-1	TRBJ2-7	TGCGCCAGCAGCTTGGGACAGGGATCCTACGAGCAGTACTTC	CASSLGQGSYEQYF
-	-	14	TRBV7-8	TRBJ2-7	TGTGCCAGCAGTCCAAGAATCGGGAGAGGCGAGCAGTACTTC	CASSPRIGRGEQYF
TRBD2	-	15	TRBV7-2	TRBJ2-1	TGTGCCAGCAGCTTAGTCGGGGGGGGCTACAATGAGCAGTTCTTC	CASSLVGGGYNEQFF
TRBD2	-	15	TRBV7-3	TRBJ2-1	TGTGCCAGCAGCTTAGCGGGAGTCTTATACAATGAGCAGTTCTTC	CASSLAGVLYNEQFF
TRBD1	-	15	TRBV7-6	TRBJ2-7	TGTGCCAGCAGCTTAGACACAGGGGAATCCTACGAGCAGTACTTC	CASSLDTGESYEQYF
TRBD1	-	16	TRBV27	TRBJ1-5	TGTGCCAGCAGTTCCGGGACAGGGGGTAGGAATCAGCCCCAGCATTTT	CASSSGTGGRNQPQHF
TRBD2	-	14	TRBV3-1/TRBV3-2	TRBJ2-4	TGTGCCAGCAGCCAGGGGGGAGGGGCCAACATTCAGTACTTC	CASSQGGGANIQYF
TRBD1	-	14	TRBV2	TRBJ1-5	TGTGCCAGCAGTGATCTACAGGGGCGCAAGCTCCAGCATTTT	CASSDLQGRKLQHF
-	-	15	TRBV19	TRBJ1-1	TGTGCCAGTAGTATGCAGCCGGGGATGGCCACTGAAGCTTTCTTT	CASSMQPGMATEAFF
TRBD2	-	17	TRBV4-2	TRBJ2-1	TGTGCCAGCAGCCAAGATGGGCTAGCGGTCTCCTACAATGAGCAGTTCTTC	CASSQDGLAVSYNEQFF
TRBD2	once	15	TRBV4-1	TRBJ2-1	TGCGCCAGCAGTCCTAGCGGGGGACATTACAATGAGCAGTTCTTC	CASSPSGGHYNEQFF
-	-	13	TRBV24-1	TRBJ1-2	TGTGCCACCAGTGAGACATCTAACTATGGCTACACCTTC	CATSETSNYGYTF
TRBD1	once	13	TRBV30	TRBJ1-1	TGTGCCTGGAGGGAACAGGGGTTCACTGAAGCTTTCTTT	CAWREQGFTEAFF
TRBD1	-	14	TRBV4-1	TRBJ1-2	TGCGCCAGCAGCAAGACAGACAGGGGGGAAAGGTACACCTTC	CASSKTDRGERYTF
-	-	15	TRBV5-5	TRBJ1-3	TGTGCCAGCACCTATTCGGGGAGCTCTGGAAACACCATATATTTT	CASTYSGSSGNTIYF
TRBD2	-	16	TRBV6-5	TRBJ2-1	TGTGCCAGCAGTTCCTTTGGGGGACTAGGGGGGAGGGAGCAGTTCTTC	CASSSFGGLGGREQFF